One sample yielded the 20 T cell receptor beta chains listed below, sequenced in a study of control samples from healthy donors and cancer patients. Profiled with immunoSEQ multiplex PCR; TCRdb holds only in-frame clones, not every one. The table includes about 130,000 clones, about 94% detected once. The sample comprised blood. The receptors stem from a man younger than 45 in good health.

The rearrangement joins TRBV6-5 to TRBJ2-1; TRBD2 agrees at 9 bases. The CDR3 has 14 residues. Unmatched junction bases numbered 5, after V lost 3 bases and J lost 8 bases. Germline lookup yields CDR1 MNHEY and CDR2 SVGAGI. CDR3 in amino acids: CASSYGGGADEQFF. The CDR3 DNA is TGTGCCAGCAGTTATGGCGGGGGGGCCGATGAGCAGTTCTTC.

The genes are TRBV21-1 and TRBJ1-4. TRBV21-1 has pseudogene status. This CDR3 contains 15 residues. The CDR3 region has the DNA TGTGCCAGCAGCAAAATGGCAGGCGGGTCGGAAAAACTGTTTTTT. Encoded protein: CASSKMAGGSEKLFF.

In DNA form, the CDR3 reads TGTGCCAGCAGCGTAGGAACGGGAGCCCGGACCCATGAGCAGTTCTTC. Translation: CASSVGTGARTHEQFF. V usage is TRBV9 and J usage is TRBJ2-1, with D tentatively TRBD2 (6 bases). Trimming took 0 bases from V and 8 from J, leaving 18 bases between them. CDR1 and CDR2 from the germline V gene are SGDLS and YYNGEE. The CDR3 is 16 residues long.

The chain is built from TRBV18 and TRBJ2-7; D is unresolved. This CDR3 is 14 amino acids long. V was clipped by 2 bases and J by 0 bases, with 8 bases between them. CDR1 and CDR2 (germline): KGHSH, LQKENI. CDR3 DNA sequence: TGTGCCAGCTCACCAATGGTAGACTCCTACGAGCAGTACTTC. This sequence encodes CASSPMVDSYEQYF.

This chain's CDR3 is CASRGGQAAGYTF. CDR3 in DNA: TGTGCCAGCAGAGGGGGACAGGCCGCTGGCTACACCTTC. V is TRBV6-5 and J is TRBJ1-2, with TRBD1 matching over 8 bases. The V gene's germline CDR1 is MNHEY and CDR2 SVGAGI. V shed 6 bases and J 7 bases; nucleotides not matched to a gene: 7. This CDR3 has 13 amino acids.

This chain uses TRBV7-2 with TRBJ2-1; D not resolved. Germline loops: CDR1 SGHTA, CDR2 FQGNSA. The CDR3 has 14 residues. V lost 1 base and J 0 bases, leaving 4 bases between the germline ends. The CDR3 region has the DNA TGTGCCAGCAGCTTAGGGGCCTCCTACAATGAGCAGTTCTTC. As protein: CASSLGASYNEQFF. Supplemented by reference TRBV7-2 and TRBJ2-1, the full variable domain reads GAGVSQSPSNKVTEKGKDVELRCDPISGHTALYWYRQSLGQGLEFLIYFQGNSAPDKSGLPSDRFSAERTGGSVSTLTIQRTQQEDSAVYLCASSLGASYNEQFFGPGTRLTVL.

The chain is built from TRBV4-3 and TRBJ1-5, with 7 bases fitting TRBD1. The CDR3 is 15 amino acids. Germline CDR1 and CDR2: LGHNA and YSLEER. V shed 4 bases, J shed 0 bases, and the junction held 3 bases outside the gene matches. The CDR3 coding sequence is TGCGCCAGCAGCCGCGACAGGGCTAGCAATCAGCCCCAGCATTTT. Amino acids: CASSRDRASNQPQHF.

V gene TRBV5-6 combines with J gene TRBJ1-1; no clear D gene. Trimming removed 0 bases at V and 5 bases at J, with 14 bases between. The CDR3 is 15 amino acids. The V gene's germline CDR1 is SGHDT and CDR2 YYEEEE. CDR3 nucleotides: TGTGCCAGCAGCTTGGATGGAGGGATCAGGACTGAAGCTTTCTTT. Amino acid sequence: CASSLDGGIRTEAFF.

The CDR3 region has the DNA TGCGCCAGCAGGAAGGGACAGGGGTCCTACGAGCAGTACTTC. Residues: CASRKGQGSYEQYF. The V gene is TRBV5-1, the J gene TRBJ2-7, with 10 bases fitting TRBD1. CDR1 is SGHRS and CDR2 is YFSETQ in the germline V gene. The V and J ends lost 5 bases and 1 base, in that order; junction bases with no gene match: 3. The length of the CDR3 is 14 residues.

The V and J genes are TRBV28 and TRBJ1-2, with 7 bases matching TRBD1. CDR1 and CDR2 from the germline V gene are MDHEN and SYDVKM. The CDR3 covers 12 residues. V was pared by 10 bases and J by 8 bases, with 10 bases of the junction left unmatched. CDR3 protein: CATLDRDEGYTF. DNA of the CDR3: TGTGCCACCCTAGACAGGGATGAAGGCTACACCTTC.

In its sample, this clone was seen a few times. The chain uses TRBV3-1 (or the pseudogene TRBV3-2) and TRBJ1-5; perhaps TRBD1 as D (6 bases). Germline CDR1 reads LGHDT; CDR2 reads YNNKEL (reference sequence). The CDR3 runs to 14 residues. V was shortened by 4 bases and J by 3 bases, with 10 bases between the two germline ends. This CDR3 reads CASSRQGYNQPQHF. The CDR3, as DNA: TGTGCCAGCAGCCGGCAGGGGTACAATCAGCCCCAGCATTTT.

The chain uses TRBV20-1 and TRBJ1-1; 7 bases are a match to TRBD1. The CDR3 loop spans 11 amino acids. CDR1 and CDR2 from the germline V gene are DFQATT and SNEGSKA (reference sequence). V lost 8 bases, J lost 1 base, and 1 base stayed unmatched. The CDR3 spells CSRDRNTEAFF. CDR3 DNA sequence: TGCAGTAGGGACAGGAACACTGAAGCTTTCTTT.

The V and J genes are TRBV2 and TRBJ1-1; a possible D gene is TRBD1 (5 bases). CDR1 is SNHLY and CDR2 is FYNNEI in the germline V gene. CDR3 length: 15 amino acids. The V gene lost 7 bases and the J gene lost 2 bases, with 17 bases spanning the gap. The chain's CDR3 is CASTPFGGANTEAFF. The CDR3 nucleotides are TGTGCCAGCACCCCCTTTGGAGGGGCTAACACTGAAGCTTTCTTT.

This clone was recorded only once. This chain links TRBV6-6 with TRBJ1-2; D may be TRBD1 (6 bases). The CDR3 length is 12 residues. The V gene's germline CDR1 is MNHNY and CDR2 SVGAGI (reference sequence). V lost 5 bases, J lost 6 bases, and 10 bases lay in between. CDR3 DNA: TGTGCCAGCAGTCAACAGGGTGATGGCTACACCTTC. It is translated as CASSQQGDGYTF.

The chain uses TRBV30 and TRBJ1-5; D remains unclear. The length of the CDR3 is 14 residues. CDR1 and CDR2 (germline): GTSNPN, SVGIG (reference sequence). V gave up 1 base and J gave up 0 bases, with 7 bases separating them. In DNA form, the CDR3 reads TGTGCCTGGAGTGCTACAAGTAGCAATCAGCCCCAGCATTTT. Translating gives CAWSATSSNQPQHF.

The chain recombines TRBV7-8 with TRBJ1-6; D not certain. Germline values: CDR1 SGHVS, CDR2 FQNEAQ. This CDR3 has 16 amino acids. V was shortened by 1 base and J by 0 bases, with 7 bases between the two germline ends. CDR3 amino acids: CASSLVRSSYNSPLHF. As DNA, the CDR3 is TGTGCCAGCAGCTTAGTGAGGAGCTCCTATAATTCACCCCTCCACTTT.

The genes are TRBV4-1 and TRBJ2-2, with D possibly called TRBD1 or TRBD2 (6 bases each). This CDR3 is 15 amino acids long. V shed 8 bases and J shed 0 bases, with 13 bases lying between them. Germline CDR1 reads MGHRA; CDR2 reads YSYEKL. The CDR3 spells CASRAEGANTGELFF. CDR3 bases: TGCGCCAGCCGGGCGGAGGGGGCGAACACCGGGGAGCTGTTTTTT.

The chain carries TRBV7-3 and TRBJ1-3; D uncertain. V dropped 5 bases and J dropped 7 bases, with 12 bases sitting between them. CDR1 is SGHTA and CDR2 is FQGTGA in the germline V gene. The CDR3 covers 13 residues. The CDR3 is CASSLALGNTIYF. DNA for the CDR3: TGTGCCAGCAGCCTAGCCTTGGGCAACACCATATATTTT.

The rearrangement links TRBV18 to TRBJ1-5, with D possibly TRBD1 on 6 matching bases. The CDR3 covers 14 residues. V lost 3 bases to trimming and J lost 2 bases, with 8 bases between them. The germline V gene has CDR1 KGHSH and CDR2 LQKENI. Here the CDR3 reads CASSPWTGNQPQHF. The DNA of the CDR3 is TGTGCCAGCTCACCCTGGACAGGCAATCAGCCCCAGCATTTT.

The chain links TRBV5-1 to TRBJ1-4; TRBD1 matches at 12 bases. The CDR3 consists of 14 residues. J was trimmed by 12 bases and V by 4 bases; bases with no gene match: 7. The germline CDR1 and CDR2 sequences are SGHRS and YFSETQ. The CDR3 sequence is CASSDGTGGDELFF. CDR3 sequence (DNA): TGCGCCAGCAGCGATGGGACAGGGGGCGATGAACTGTTTTTT.